This T cell receptor (beta chain) was observed in a study of beta chain features in type 1 diabetes (dated by TCRdb to 2016 to 2018). With regard to the full study: Patients and healthy donors did not differ in mean age, gender distribution, total cell number or subset yield. A total of under 140,000,000 sorted cells were examined across all samples, and the number of cells per subset was strongly correlated with RNA yield. In the study, TCRB repertoires of sorted circulating CD4+ T cell subsets from recently diagnosed type 1 diabetes patients were compared with those of matched healthy donors. Naive and central memory subsets were obtained from all 30 or so donors, but regulatory and stem cell-like memory subsets were isolated from only 8 patients and roughly eight healthy donors. The paper's findings and limits, for the study overall: Naive, central memory and regulatory TCRB repertoires appeared to be more similar among patients than among healthy donors. Shorter templates might be favored by PCR, yet because patient and control samples were amplified and corrected together, any such skew would affect both groups equally. Type 1 diabetes patients showed a moderate but significant shortening of TCRB CDR3 length in all four CD4+ subsets. Fewer insertions and more nucleotide deletions at VDJ recombination sites were observed in patients with type 1 diabetes, implying thymic rearrangement abnormalities. Because the HLA sub-analyses included only small numbers of individuals, any influence of HLA type on TCRB rearrangement was left unresolved. Because cDNA rather than genomic DNA was sequenced, highly expressing activated cells could have been over-represented, although no difference in activation and CD3 levels was found between groups.

Cut back by 7 bases and 4 bases, the V and J ends lie 19 bases apart. Reading from cysteine to phenylalanine, the CDR3 counts 15 amino acids. Only CDR3 DNA remains: 45 bases, in frame from the first base. From the germline V gene (reference sequence), CDR1 is LNHDA and CDR2 is SQIVND. All of the isolated RNA was reverse transcribed with the High Capacity cDNA Reverse Transcription Kit, so expressed TCRB transcripts were sequenced. Deep immunoSEQ sequencing was applied to naive, central memory and regulatory T cell samples, giving an average of roughly 3.5 million total reads per sample. After sorted cells were lysed in RLT buffer, RNA was extracted with DNase-treated RNeasy Micro or Mini kits, with the choice depending on cell number. Each cell subset was processed on its own to prevent cross-contamination, while patient and healthy donor samples were processed together. Using the immunoSEQ multiplex PCR, TCRB sequences were amplified from cDNA into 87-bp fragments spanning the CDR3 region. The amplicons were sequenced using the Illumina HiSeq platform. Under the source paper's analysis protocol: Synthetic template baselines were used to correct PCR bias computationally, reads within Hamming distance 2 were collapsed, and singletons that could not be merged were discarded. Reads were aligned against IMGT to assign V, D and J genes, CDR3 length and insertions or deletions at six rearrangement sites. Clonotype counts were normalized to sorted cell number within each subset before computing true diversity and Gini coefficients with the tcR R package. The overlap coefficient, calculated on TCRB nucleotide sequences, was used to measure repertoire sharing. Out-of-frame TCRB sequences from naive cells were analyzed to stand in for the pre-selection repertoire. This is the immuneACCESS table as TCRdb keeps it, with only in-frame sequences that have V and J called. A part of the clones is gone; compared with another copy, unresolved V genes explain less than half, and the rest is unexplained. That table supplies the V and J calls and clone size; D and trimming were determined from the DNA. This sample holds about 410,000 clones; around 13% were observed only once. 0.03% to 0.04% of the sample lies in the top ten.

This clone was seen a handful of times. Its antigen is unknown. Nothing much larger sits one base from this clone, and base qualities are not available. From each donor, a single peripheral blood sample of approximately 120 mL on average was drawn into heparinised tubes. A BD FACSAria II was used to sort naive, central memory, regulatory and stem cell-like memory CD4+ T cells with a panel that included CD45RO, CCR7, CD25, CD127, CD95 and CD27. Every sorted population had a purity above 98%. PBMCs were separated immediately by Lymphoprep density gradient centrifugation and were stained directly, without being cultured. Samples were stained and sorted in pairs, with one healthy donor and one patient per experiment, so that batch effects were minimized.

The receptor was derived from a man between 25 and 39 years old in good health. This sequence uses TRBV19 and TRBJ2-5; TRBD1 is a possible D gene, resting on 5 matching bases. The sample was naive CD4+ T cells from blood. The cell subset or site label, read with the paper, signifies: true naive CD4+ T cells. The CDR3 protein: CASTVQVGFRETQYF. Read as DNA, the sequence is TGTGCCAGTACGGTACAGGTCGGGTTTAGAGAGACCCAGTACTTC.